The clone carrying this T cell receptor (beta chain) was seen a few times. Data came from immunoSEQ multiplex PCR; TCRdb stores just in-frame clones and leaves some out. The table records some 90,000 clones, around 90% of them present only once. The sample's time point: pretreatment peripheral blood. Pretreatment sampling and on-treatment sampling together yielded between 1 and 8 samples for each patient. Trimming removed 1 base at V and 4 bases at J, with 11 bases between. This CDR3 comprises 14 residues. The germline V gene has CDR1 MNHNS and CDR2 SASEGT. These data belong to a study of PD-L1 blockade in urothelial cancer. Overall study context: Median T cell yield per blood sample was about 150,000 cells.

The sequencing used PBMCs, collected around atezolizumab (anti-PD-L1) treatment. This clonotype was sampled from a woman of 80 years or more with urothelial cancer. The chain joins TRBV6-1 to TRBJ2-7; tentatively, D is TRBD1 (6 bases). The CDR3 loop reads CASSEDRVRYEQYF. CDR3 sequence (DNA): TGTGCCAGCAGTGAAGACAGGGTGAGGTACGAGCAGTACTTC.